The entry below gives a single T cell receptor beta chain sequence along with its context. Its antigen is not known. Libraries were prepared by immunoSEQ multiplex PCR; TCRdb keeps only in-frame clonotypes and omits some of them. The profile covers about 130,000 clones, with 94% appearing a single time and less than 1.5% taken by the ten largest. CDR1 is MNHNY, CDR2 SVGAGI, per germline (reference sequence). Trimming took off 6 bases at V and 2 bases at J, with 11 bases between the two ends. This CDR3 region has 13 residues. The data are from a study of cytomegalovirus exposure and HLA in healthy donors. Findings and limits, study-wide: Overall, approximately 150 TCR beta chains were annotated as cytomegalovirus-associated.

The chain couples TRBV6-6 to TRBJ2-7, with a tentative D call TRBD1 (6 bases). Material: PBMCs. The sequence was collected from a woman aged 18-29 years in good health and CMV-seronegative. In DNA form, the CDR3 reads TGTGCCAGCAGCTCCGACAGGACCTACGAGCAGTACTTC. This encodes CASSSDRTYEQYF.